A single sample gave rise to the 22 T cell receptor beta chains below, sequenced in a study of cytomegalovirus exposure and HLA in healthy donors. Primers: 60 Vbeta forward and 13 Jbeta reverse. TCRdb keeps only in-frame clones here, not all; method: immunoSEQ multiplex PCR. The repertoire has about 65,000 clones, approximately 82% of them found once; the top ten carry about 3%. Input material: PBMCs. These receptors originate from a girl under 18 in good health and CMV-seropositive.

There are a few counts of this clone. The chain links TRBV5-8 to TRBJ1-4; no clear D. CDR1 is SGHTS, CDR2 YDEGEE, per germline. The CDR3 extends over 15 amino acids. V was clipped by 6 bases and J by 3 bases, with 15 bases between them. CDR3 sequence: CASIGSGEANEKLFF. For the CDR3, the DNA is TGTGCCAGCATCGGATCCGGGGAAGCTAATGAAAAACTGTTTTTT. The entire variable domain, with the rest obtained from reference TRBV5-8 and TRBJ1-4, is as follows: EAGVTQSPTHLIKTRGQQATLRCSPISGHTSVYWYQQALGLGLQFLLWYDEGEERNRGNFPPRFSGRQFPNYSSELNVNALELEDSALYLCASIGSGEANEKLFFGSGTQLSVL.

The chain is built from TRBV28 and TRBJ1-1; 7 bases agree with TRBD1. The CDR3 is 18 residues long. J gave up 1 base and V 0 bases, and 11 bases lay outside the gene matches. Germline CDR1 is MDHEN and CDR2 is SYDVKM. For the CDR3, the DNA is TGTGCCAGCAGTTTATGCATAAGGGACAGACCTGGGAACACTGAAGCTTTCTTT. It encodes CASSLCIRDRPGNTEAFF.

The rearrangement links TRBV7-2 to TRBJ2-1; D perhaps matches TRBD2 (5 bases). Per the germline V gene, CDR1 is SGHTA and CDR2 is FQGNSA. V lost 5 bases, J lost 7 bases, and 15 bases lay in between. The CDR3 extends over 14 amino acids. This chain's CDR3 is CASSHIRTGNEQFF. As DNA, the CDR3 is TGTGCCAGCAGCCATATAAGGACTGGGAATGAGCAGTTCTTC.

This clone was seen once. The chain links TRBV28 to TRBJ1-1; no clear D gene. Trimming stripped 7 bases from V and 2 bases from J, with 14 bases between. CDR1 is MDHEN and CDR2 is SYDVKM in the germline V gene. The length of the CDR3 is 14 residues. The CDR3 reads CASNGRTGNTEAFF. The CDR3 bases are TGTGCCAGCAACGGAAGGACGGGAAACACTGAAGCTTTCTTT.

The rearrangement links TRBV27 to TRBJ1-6; TRBD1 matches 7 bases. The CDR3 is 15 amino acids. Germline assignment: CDR1 MNHEY and CDR2 SMNVEV (reference sequence). Losses at the gene ends were 5 bases for V and 7 bases for J; bases not matched to a gene: 8. The CDR3 loop reads CASSPVTGENSPLHF. The CDR3 region has the DNA TGTGCCAGCAGTCCTGTAACAGGGGAAAATTCACCCCTCCACTTT.

V and J are TRBV4-1 and TRBJ1-2, with no clear D. CDR3 size: 14 residues. The V gene's germline CDR1 is MGHRA and CDR2 YSYEKL. The V gene lost 4 bases and the J gene lost 0 bases, with 9 bases spanning the gap. This chain's CDR3 is CASSLEDSNYGYTF. In DNA form, the CDR3 reads TGCGCCAGCAGCCTAGAAGACTCTAACTATGGCTACACCTTC.

The V gene is TRBV28, the J gene TRBJ1-1, with D hard to call. The CDR3 totals 13 residues. V was shortened by 1 base and J by 2 bases, with 5 bases between the two germline ends. Per the germline V gene, CDR1 is MDHEN and CDR2 is SYDVKM. CDR3 protein: CASSLSGNTEAFF. CDR3 nucleotides: TGTGCCAGCAGTTTATCAGGTAACACTGAAGCTTTCTTT.

The gene calls are TRBV14 and TRBJ2-1, with TRBD2 identical over 15 bases. In germline, CDR1 is SGHDN, CDR2 FVKESK. CDR3 length equals 16 residues. V shed 7 bases and J 8 bases; nucleotides not matched to a gene: 9. CDR3 in DNA: TGTGCCAGCAACCTTGGACTAGCGGGGGGGCGCGATGAGCAGTTCTTC. It encodes CASNLGLAGGRDEQFF.

The chain is built from TRBV7-9 and TRBJ2-2; 7 positions agree with TRBD1. CDR1 is SEHNR and CDR2 is FQNEAQ in the germline V gene (reference sequence). V shed 7 bases, J shed 0 bases, and the junction held 8 bases outside the gene matches. The CDR3 loop spans 16 amino acids. The CDR3 region is CASNLDDRANTGELFF. The CDR3 coding sequence is TGTGCCAGCAACTTGGATGACAGGGCGAACACCGGGGAGCTGTTTTTT.

The chain uses TRBV4-3 and TRBJ2-1; D ambiguous. This CDR3 has 16 residues. Germline values: CDR1 LGHNA, CDR2 YSLEER. The ends were cut back, 1 base at V and 2 bases at J, with 12 bases in the middle. The CDR3 region is CASSQVIGGTYNEQFF. The CDR3, as DNA: TGCGCCAGCAGCCAAGTGATCGGCGGTACCTACAATGAGCAGTTCTTC.

Concerning this clone: The same CDR3 can be traced to other DNA sequences in this sample. The rearrangement joins TRBV28 to TRBJ1-2, with D possibly matching TRBD1 (6 bases). Germline values: CDR1 MDHEN, CDR2 SYDVKM. V was trimmed by 2 bases and J by 4 bases, leaving 11 bases between them. This CDR3 spans 14 amino acids. Here the CDR3 reads CASSLGGAFYGYTF. Written as DNA, the CDR3 is TGTGCCAGCAGTTTAGGGGGCGCTTTCTATGGCTACACCTTC.

V usage is TRBV30 and J usage is TRBJ2-3, with TRBD1 matching over 10 bases. Germline loops: CDR1 GTSNPN, CDR2 SVGIG (reference sequence). V trimming: 8 bases; J trimming: 1 base; junction bases outside the gene matches: 6. The CDR3 runs to 14 residues. The CDR3 DNA follows: TGTGCCCGGGACAGGGGTTCCGGCACAGATACGCAGTATTTT. This gives the protein CARDRGSGTDTQYF.

Here the CDR3 DNA reads TGCGCCAGCAGACTGAGGGTAGCGGGAGTCGGAGAGACCCAGTACTTC. This encodes CASRLRVAGVGETQYF. J is TRBJ2-5 and V is TRBV5-1, with TRBD2 matching 9 bases. J gave up 4 bases and V 5 bases, and 12 bases lay outside the gene matches. The germline gives CDR1 SGHRS, CDR2 YFSETQ. CDR3 length equals 16 residues.

This chain joins TRBV4-3 and TRBJ1-4; no clear D. Trimming took 0 bases from V and 7 from J, leaving 6 bases between them. Per the germline V gene, CDR1 is LGHNA and CDR2 is YSLEER. This CDR3 is built from 13 residues. The CDR3 DNA follows: TGCGCCAGCAGCCAAGAGACGGGTGAAAAACTGTTTTTT. Residues: CASSQETGEKLFF.

V is TRBV7-8 and J is TRBJ1-5; D might be TRBD1 (5 bases). This CDR3 has 17 amino acids. Germline CDR1 SGHVS, CDR2 FQNEAQ. The V end was cut by 4 bases, the J end by 6 bases, with 22 bases between. The CDR3 sequence is CASSSRLPGRVGQPQHF. In DNA form, the CDR3 reads TGTGCCAGCAGCTCCCGTCTGCCAGGGAGGGTAGGTCAGCCCCAGCATTTT.

The genes are TRBV27 and TRBJ1-1; 7 bases match TRBD1. Germline-derived CDR1 and CDR2 are MNHEY and SMNVEV (reference sequence). Trimming removed 4 bases from V and 6 bases from J; junction bases left unmatched: 8. This CDR3 is built from 14 residues. This chain's CDR3 is CASSYDRAFAEAFF. In DNA, the CDR3 is TGTGCCAGCAGTTATGACAGGGCGTTCGCTGAAGCTTTCTTT.

The chain recombines TRBV7-2 with TRBJ2-3, with 7 bases that match TRBD2. Germline values: CDR1 SGHTA, CDR2 FQGNSA. This CDR3 has 13 amino acids. Losses at the gene ends were 4 bases for V and 9 bases for J; bases not matched to a gene: 7. CDR3 sequence: CASSSIREATQYF. The CDR3 coding sequence is TGTGCCAGCAGCTCGATCCGGGAGGCCACGCAGTATTTT.

The rearrangement links TRBV29-1 to TRBJ1-1; 9 bases align to TRBD1. Trimming removed 7 bases from V and 4 bases from J; junction bases left unmatched: 10. Germline values: CDR1 SQVTM, CDR2 ANQGSEA. This CDR3 comprises 14 residues. The CDR3 nucleotides read TGCAGCGCAAGCCCAAGGACAGGGGCCACTGAAGCTTTCTTT. Translated: CSASPRTGATEAFF.

In this sample, this clone turned up a few times. The V and J genes are TRBV7-2 and TRBJ1-4, with D uncertain. CDR3 size: 15 residues. CDR1 and CDR2 (germline): SGHTA, FQGNSA. Trimming removed 5 bases from V and 8 bases from J, with 18 bases in between. CDR3 amino acids: CASSPQRATSEKLFF. CDR3 DNA sequence: TGTGCCAGCAGCCCCCAGCGGGCTACATCGGAAAAACTGTTTTTT. Looking up the rest from reference TRBV7-2 and TRBJ1-4 gives the full variable domain: GAGVSQSPSNKVTEKGKDVELRCDPISGHTALYWYRQSLGQGLEFLIYFQGNSAPDKSGLPSDRFSAERTGGSVSTLTIQRTQQEDSAVYLCASSPQRATSEKLFFGSGTQLSVL.

This chain links TRBV28 with TRBJ2-7; 9 nucleotides match TRBD1. The V and J ends lost 5 bases and 7 bases, in that order; junction bases with no gene match: 6. CDR1 is MDHEN, CDR2 SYDVKM, per germline. The CDR3 covers 13 residues. The CDR3, as DNA: TGTGCCAGCAGTGACAGGGGGGTTATAGAGCAGTACTTC. Its protein is CASSDRGVIEQYF.

V is TRBV28 and J is TRBJ1-5; D unclear. The CDR3 has 12 residues. CDR1 is MDHEN, CDR2 SYDVKM, per germline. V was pared by 2 bases and J by 6 bases, with 5 bases between. CDR3 sequence: CASSLEFQPQHF. The DNA for the CDR3 is TGTGCCAGCAGTTTAGAGTTTCAGCCCCAGCATTTT.

The J gene is TRBJ2-1, the V gene TRBV7-2; 7 bases agree with TRBD2. The CDR3 consists of 16 residues. Germline CDR1 is SGHTA and CDR2 is FQGNSA. Unmatched junction bases numbered 7, after V lost 1 base and J lost 4 bases. The CDR3 protein is CASSLVAGRGYNEQFF. CDR3 coding DNA: TGTGCCAGCAGCTTAGTCGCCGGGCGGGGGTACAATGAGCAGTTCTTC.